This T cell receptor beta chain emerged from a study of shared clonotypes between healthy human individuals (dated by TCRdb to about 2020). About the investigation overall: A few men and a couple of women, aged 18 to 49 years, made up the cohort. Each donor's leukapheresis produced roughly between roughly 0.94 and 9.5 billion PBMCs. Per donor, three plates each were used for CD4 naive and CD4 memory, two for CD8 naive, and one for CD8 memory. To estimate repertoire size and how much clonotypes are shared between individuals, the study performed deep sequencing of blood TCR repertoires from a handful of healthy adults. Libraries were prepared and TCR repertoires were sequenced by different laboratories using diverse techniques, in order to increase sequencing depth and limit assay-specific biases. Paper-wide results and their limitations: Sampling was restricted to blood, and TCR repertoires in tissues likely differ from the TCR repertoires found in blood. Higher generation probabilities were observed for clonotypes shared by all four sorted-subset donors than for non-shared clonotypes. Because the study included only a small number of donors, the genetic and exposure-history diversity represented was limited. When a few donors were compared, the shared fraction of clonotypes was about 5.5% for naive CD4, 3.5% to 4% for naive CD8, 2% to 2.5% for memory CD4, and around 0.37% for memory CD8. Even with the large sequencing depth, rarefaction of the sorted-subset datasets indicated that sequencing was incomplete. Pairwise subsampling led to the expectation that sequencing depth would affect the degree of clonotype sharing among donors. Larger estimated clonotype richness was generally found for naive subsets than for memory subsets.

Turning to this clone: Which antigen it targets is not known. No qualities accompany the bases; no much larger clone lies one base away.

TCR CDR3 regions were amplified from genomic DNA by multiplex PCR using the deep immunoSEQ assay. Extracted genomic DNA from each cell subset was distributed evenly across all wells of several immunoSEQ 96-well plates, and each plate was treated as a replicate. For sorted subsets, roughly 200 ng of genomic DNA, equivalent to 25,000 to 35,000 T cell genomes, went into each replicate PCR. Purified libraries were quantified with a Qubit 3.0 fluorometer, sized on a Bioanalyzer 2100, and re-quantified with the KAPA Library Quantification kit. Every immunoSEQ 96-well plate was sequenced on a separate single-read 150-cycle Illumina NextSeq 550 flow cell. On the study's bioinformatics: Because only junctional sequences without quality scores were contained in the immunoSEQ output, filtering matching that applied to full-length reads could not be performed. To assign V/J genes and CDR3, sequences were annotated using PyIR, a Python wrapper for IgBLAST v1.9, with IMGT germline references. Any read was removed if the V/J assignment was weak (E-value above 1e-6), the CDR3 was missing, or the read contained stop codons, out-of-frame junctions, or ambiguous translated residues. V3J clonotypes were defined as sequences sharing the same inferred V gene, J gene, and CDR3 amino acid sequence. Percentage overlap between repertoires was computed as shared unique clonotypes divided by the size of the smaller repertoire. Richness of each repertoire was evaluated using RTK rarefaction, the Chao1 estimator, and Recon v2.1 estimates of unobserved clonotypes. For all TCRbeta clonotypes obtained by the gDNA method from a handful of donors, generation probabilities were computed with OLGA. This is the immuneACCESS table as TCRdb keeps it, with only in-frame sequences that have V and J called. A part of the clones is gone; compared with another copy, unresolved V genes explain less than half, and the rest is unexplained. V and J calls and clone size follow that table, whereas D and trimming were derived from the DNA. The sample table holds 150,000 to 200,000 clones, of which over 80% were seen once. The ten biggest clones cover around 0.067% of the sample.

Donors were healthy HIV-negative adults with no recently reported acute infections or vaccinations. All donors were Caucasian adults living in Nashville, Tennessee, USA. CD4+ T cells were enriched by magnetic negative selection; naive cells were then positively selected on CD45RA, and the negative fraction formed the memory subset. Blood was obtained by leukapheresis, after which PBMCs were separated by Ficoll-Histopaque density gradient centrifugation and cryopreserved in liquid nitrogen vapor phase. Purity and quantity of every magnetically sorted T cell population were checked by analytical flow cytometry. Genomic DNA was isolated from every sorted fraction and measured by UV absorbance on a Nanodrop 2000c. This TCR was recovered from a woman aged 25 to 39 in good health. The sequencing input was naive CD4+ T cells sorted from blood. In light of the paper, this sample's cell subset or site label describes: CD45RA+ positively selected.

DNA sequence: TGTGCCAGCACCACGGTCTACCGGGGCGAGCAGTACTTC. The translation is CASTTVYRGEQYF. The V and J segments used are TRBV11-2 and TRBJ2-5, with a weak D call of TRBD2 (5 bases match). The DNA matches TRBJ2-7 better at its end, which makes the J call doubtful. Taken from cysteine to phenylalanine, the CDR3 has 13 residues. Kept here is only the CDR3 DNA, which spans 39 bases and is read in frame from base 1. For CDR1 and CDR2, the germline V gene lists SGHAT and FQNNGV.